The rows below give T cell receptor beta chains drawn from one sample of a study of shared clonotypes between healthy human individuals. TCRdb's table, derived via immunoSEQ multiplex PCR, lists solely in-frame clones and lacks some. The sample holds millions of clones, 95% seen once. Material for sequencing was naive CD4+ T cells sorted from blood. The receptors shown here come from a man aged 18 to 29 in good health. Both conserved end residues are part of each CDR3. The D gene is left open where the match is weak. Some rows have no size entry. The others give once, few or many, or a class for an expanded clone.

>-|-|TRBV30|TRBJ1-3
CACAWGAYGNTIYF
TGTGCGTGCGCCTGGGGCGCGTACGGAAACACCATATATTTT
>TRBD1|-|TRBV28|TRBJ1-5
CASGVGGYQPQHF
TGTGCCAGCGGCGTAGGGGGCTATCAGCCCCAGCATTTT
>-|-|TRBV11-2|TRBJ1-1
CASSSSTGTAFF
TGTGCCAGCAGTTCGAGCACGGGAACGGCTTTCTTT
>-|-|TRBV11-3|TRBJ2-7
CASRVNSGIRYEQYF
TGTGCCAGCAGGGTAAATAGCGGTATACGCTACGAGCAGTACTTC
>TRBD2|-|TRBV11-2|TRBJ2-7
CASSLVGGFYEQYF
TGTGCCAGCAGCTTAGTGGGGGGGTTCTACGAGCAGTACTTC
>TRBD1|-|TRBV7-8|TRBJ1-1
CASSVTGGGTEAFF
TGTGCCAGCAGCGTAACAGGGGGCGGCACTGAAGCTTTCTTT
>-|-|TRBV7-8|TRBJ2-2
CASSLSPTSLGTGELFF
TGTGCCAGCAGCTTATCCCCGACTAGTTTGGGGACCGGGGAGCTGTTTTTT
>TRBD1|-|TRBV29-1|TRBJ1-2
CSVSVGTGPYGYTF
TGCAGCGTCTCAGTCGGGACAGGACCCTATGGCTACACCTTC
>TRBD1|-|TRBV10-3|TRBJ2-4
CAISVGTENIQYF
TGTGCCATCAGTGTCGGGACAGAAAACATTCAGTACTTC
>-|-|TRBV2|TRBJ2-5
CASNRFTLPRYQETQYF
TGTGCCAGCAATCGATTTACTCTCCCTAGGTACCAAGAGACCCAGTACTTC
>-|-|TRBV10-3|TRBJ1-6
CAISEWTSRAPLHF
TGTGCCATCAGTGAATGGACTTCGAGGGCACCCCTCCACTTT
>-|-|TRBV6-6|TRBJ2-5
CASSRLETQYF
TGTGCCAGCAGCCGGCTAGAGACCCAGTACTTC
>TRBD1|-|TRBV4-3|TRBJ2-2
CASSQAGTGVTGELFF
TGCGCCAGCAGCCAAGCCGGGACAGGGGTTACCGGGGAGCTGTTTTTT
>TRBD1|-|TRBV6-6|TRBJ1-6
CASSRQGGGSPLHF
TGTGCCAGCAGCCGACAGGGCGGTGGTTCACCCCTCCACTTT
>-|-|TRBV28|TRBJ1-2
CASSLSKRGKGYGYTF
TGTGCCAGCAGTTTATCAAAAAGGGGGAAGGGCTATGGCTACACCTTC
>TRBD1|-|TRBV7-9|TRBJ1-1
CASSITPPGGSEAFF
TGTGCCAGCAGTATAACTCCTCCAGGGGGAAGTGAAGCTTTCTTT
>-|-|TRBV18|TRBJ2-3
CASSWTITDTQYF
TGTGCCAGCTCATGGACCATCACAGATACGCAGTATTTT
>-|-|TRBV6-5|TRBJ2-7
CASSLILWGEQYF
TGTGCCAGCAGCCTGATTCTGTGGGGCGAGCAGTACTTC
>-|-|TRBV2|TRBJ1-2
CASRGDGNYGYTF
TGTGCCAGCAGGGGCGACGGGAACTATGGCTACACCTTC
>-|once|TRBV6-1|TRBJ1-5
CASSEWRASRINQPQHF
TGTGCCAGCAGTGAATGGAGGGCATCCCGAATAAATCAGCCCCAGCATTTT
>TRBD1|-|TRBV30|TRBJ2-3
CAWVGQGKGTQYF
TGTGCCTGGGTGGGACAGGGAAAAGGCACGCAGTATTTT
>-|-|TRBV2|TRBJ2-5
CASSFDPPGTGTQYF
TGTGCCAGCAGTTTCGACCCACCCGGAACGGGGACCCAGTACTTC
>TRBD2|-|TRBV11-2|TRBJ2-7
CASSPLGTSGYEQYF
TGTGCCAGCAGCCCCTTGGGGACTAGCGGGTACGAGCAGTACTTC
>TRBD1|-|TRBV27|TRBJ2-7
CASSLGQGAPYEQYF
TGTGCCAGCAGTTTAGGACAGGGGGCCCCCTACGAGCAGTACTTC
>TRBD2|-|TRBV5-1|TRBJ2-1
CASSDQGLASNEQFF
TGCGCCAGCAGCGACCAGGGACTAGCGTCCAATGAGCAGTTCTTC
>TRBD1|-|TRBV30|TRBJ2-7
CAWNRDRTDEQYF
TGTGCCTGGAACCGGGACAGAACTGACGAGCAGTACTTC
>TRBD2|-|TRBV30|TRBJ2-3
CAWSPGTSGSTDTQYF
TGTGCCTGGAGTCCCGGGACTAGCGGGAGCACAGATACGCAGTATTTT
>TRBD1|once|TRBV10-1|TRBJ1-2
CASSYLTGTGSYGYTF
TGCGCCAGTAGCTACTTGACCGGGACAGGGTCCTATGGCTACACCTTC
>-|-|TRBV28|TRBJ1-3
CASSLDLGSGNTIYF
TGTGCCAGCAGTTTGGATCTAGGTTCTGGAAACACCATATATTTT
>TRBD1|-|TRBV23-1|TRBJ2-5
CASSSGTGEETQYF
TGCGCCAGCAGTTCCGGGACAGGGGAAGAGACCCAGTACTTC
>-|-|TRBV11-2|TRBJ2-6
CASHIRQGANVLTF
TGTGCCAGTCACATTCGGCAGGGGGCCAACGTCCTGACTTTC
>TRBD1|-|TRBV28|TRBJ2-2
CASTLGQGSWRANTGELFF
TGTGCCAGCACTCTCGGACAGGGGAGTTGGCGGGCGAACACCGGGGAGCTGTTTTTT
>TRBD2|-|TRBV5-1|TRBJ2-5
CASSRSGGRETQYF
TGCGCCAGCAGCCGGAGCGGGGGGAGAGAGACCCAGTACTTC
>-|-|TRBV5-1|TRBJ2-7
CASSFRGFSYEQYF
TGCGCCAGCAGCTTCAGGGGTTTCTCCTACGAGCAGTACTTC
>-|-|TRBV5-1|TRBJ1-4
CASSLGTRDPTNEKLFF
TGCGCCAGCAGCTTGGGAACCCGGGACCCAACTAATGAAAAACTGTTTTTT
>TRBD2|once|TRBV5-6|TRBJ2-7
CASSVGLAETYEQYF
TGTGCCAGCAGCGTGGGACTAGCGGAGACCTACGAGCAGTACTTC
>TRBD1|-|TRBV6-1|TRBJ1-6
CASLTGQGRSPLHF
TGTGCCAGCCTTACCGGACAGGGACGATCACCCCTCCACTTT